This section outlines one T cell receptor (beta chain) sequence together with its context. No antigen is known for it. The data were taken from a study of radiotherapy plus CTLA-4 blockade in lung cancer. In the study overall: Objective responses were documented in around 18% of patients, with disease control in about 28%. Study-wide points: The study found tumor-derived TCR clones expanded in blood after radiotherapy plus ipilimumab. It was early blood T cell clone dynamics, with interferon-beta, that reportedly best predicted response.

Germline CDR1 and CDR2: MGHRA and YSYEKL. The ends lost 0 bases at V and 0 bases at J; junction bases unmatched: 9. The CDR3 covers 18 residues. Patients had chemo-refractory metastatic non-small-cell lung cancer and received focal radiation plus CTLA-4 blockade that used ipilimumab. Some clones are missing from TCRdb's copy, which holds only in-frame ones; the method was immunoSEQ multiplex PCR. The top ten hold over 6% of the sample, which has approximately 57,000 clones, 82% seen once. The TCR originated in a human donor with non-small cell lung cancer whose response to radiotherapy plus ipilimumab could not be evaluated. V and J are TRBV4-1 and TRBJ1-1, with 8 bases fitting TRBD1. The sample in question was peripheral blood, obtained from a patient treated with radiotherapy plus ipilimumab. In nucleotides, the CDR3 is TGCGCCAGCAGCCAAGAGCAGGCCGCAGGGGGCATGAACACTGAAGCTTTCTTT. Protein sequence: CASSQEQAAGGMNTEAFF.